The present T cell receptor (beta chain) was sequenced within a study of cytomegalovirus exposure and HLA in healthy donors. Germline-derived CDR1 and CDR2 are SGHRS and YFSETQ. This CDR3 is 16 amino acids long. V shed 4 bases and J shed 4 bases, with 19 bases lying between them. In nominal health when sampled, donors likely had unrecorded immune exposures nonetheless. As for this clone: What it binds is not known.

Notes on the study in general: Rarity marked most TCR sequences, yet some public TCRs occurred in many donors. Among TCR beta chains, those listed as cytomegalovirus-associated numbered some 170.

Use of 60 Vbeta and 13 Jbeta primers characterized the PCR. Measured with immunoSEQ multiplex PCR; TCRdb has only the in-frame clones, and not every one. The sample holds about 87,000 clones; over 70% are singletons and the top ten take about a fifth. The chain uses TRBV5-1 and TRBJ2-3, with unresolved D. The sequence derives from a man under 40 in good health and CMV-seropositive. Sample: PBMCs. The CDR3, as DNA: TGCGCCAGCAGCCCGTTGGGCCTCAAGGCGCCAGATACGCAGTATTTT. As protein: CASSPLGLKAPDTQYF. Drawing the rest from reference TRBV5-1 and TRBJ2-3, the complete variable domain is KAGVTQTPRYLIKTRGQQVTLSCSPISGHRSVSWYQQTPGQGLQFLFEYFSETQRNKGNFPGRFSGRQFSNSRSEMNVSTLELGDSALYLCASSPLGLKAPDTQYFGPGTRLTVL.